This TCR beta chain was retrieved from a study of cytomegalovirus exposure and HLA in healthy donors. Generated by immunoSEQ multiplex PCR, the TCRdb table keeps only in-frame clones and is missing some. This sample has 250,000 to 350,000 clones, with over 75% found just once. V lost 4 bases and J 6 bases, leaving 7 bases between the germline ends. CDR3 length equals 12 residues. Per the germline V gene, CDR1 is SGHVS and CDR2 is FNYEAQ. The chain is built from TRBV7-6 and TRBJ2-4, with D possibly TRBD1 on 5 matching bases. The sequencing input was PBMCs. The TCR comes from a man aged 25-45 years in good health and CMV-seronegative. The CDR3 DNA reads TGTGCCAGCAGCTGGGGCCGAAACATTCAGTACTTC. This gives the protein CASSWGRNIQYF.